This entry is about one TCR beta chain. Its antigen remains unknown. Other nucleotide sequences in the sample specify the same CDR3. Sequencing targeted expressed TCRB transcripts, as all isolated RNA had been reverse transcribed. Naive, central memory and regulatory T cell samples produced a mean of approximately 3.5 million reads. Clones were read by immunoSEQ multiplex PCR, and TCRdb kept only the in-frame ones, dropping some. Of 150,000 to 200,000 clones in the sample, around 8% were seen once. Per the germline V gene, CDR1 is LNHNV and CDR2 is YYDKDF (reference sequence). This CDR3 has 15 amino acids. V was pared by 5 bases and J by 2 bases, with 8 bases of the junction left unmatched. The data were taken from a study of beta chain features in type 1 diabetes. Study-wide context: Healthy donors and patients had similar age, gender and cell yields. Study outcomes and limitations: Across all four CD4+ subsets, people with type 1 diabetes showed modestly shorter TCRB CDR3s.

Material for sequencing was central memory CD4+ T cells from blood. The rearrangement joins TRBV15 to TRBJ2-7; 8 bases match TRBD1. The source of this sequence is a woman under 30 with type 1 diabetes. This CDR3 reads CATSRTPGQAYEQYF. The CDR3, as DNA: TGTGCCACCAGCCGGACCCCGGGACAGGCCTACGAGCAGTACTTC.